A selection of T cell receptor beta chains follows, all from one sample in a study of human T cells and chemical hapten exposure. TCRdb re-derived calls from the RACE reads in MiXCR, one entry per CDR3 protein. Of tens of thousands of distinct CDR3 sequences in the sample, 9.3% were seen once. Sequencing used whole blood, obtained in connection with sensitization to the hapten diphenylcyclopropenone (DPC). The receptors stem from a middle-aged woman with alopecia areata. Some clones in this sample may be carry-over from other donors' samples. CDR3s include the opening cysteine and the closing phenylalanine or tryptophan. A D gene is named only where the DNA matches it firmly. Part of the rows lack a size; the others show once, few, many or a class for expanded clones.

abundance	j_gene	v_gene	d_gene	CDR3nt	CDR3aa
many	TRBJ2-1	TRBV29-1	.	TGCAGAGCAGAGAGCTCCTACAATGAGCAGTTCTTC	CRAESSYNEQFF
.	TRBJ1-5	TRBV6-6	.	TGTGCCAGCAGGCCCGATGGCAATCAGCCCCAGCATTTT	CASRPDGNQPQHF
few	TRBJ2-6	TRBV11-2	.	TGTGCCAGCACCCCGGATCACTCTGGGGCCAACGTCCTGACTTTC	CASTPDHSGANVLTF
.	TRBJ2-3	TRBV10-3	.	TGTGCCATCTCCGAGGGGGTTAAGACAGATACGCAGTATTTT	CAISEGVKTDTQYF
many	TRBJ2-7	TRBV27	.	TGTGCCAGCAGTTCCGACCACGTGGCCTTTGAGCAGTACTTC	CASSSDHVAFEQYF
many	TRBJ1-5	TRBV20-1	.	TGCAGTGCTAGAACAGGGTCCGTCAATCAGCCCCAGCATTTT	CSARTGSVNQPQHF
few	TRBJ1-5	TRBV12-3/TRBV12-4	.	TGTGCCAGCAGTCCGAAGGGGTATCAGCCCCAGCATTTT	CASSPKGYQPQHF
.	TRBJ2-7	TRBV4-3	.	TGCGCCAGCAGCCCGGACCGATACTACGAGCAGTACTTC	CASSPDRYYEQYF
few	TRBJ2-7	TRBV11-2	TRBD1	TGTGCCAGCAGCCGACGACAGGGGTACTACGAGCAGTACTTC	CASSRRQGYYEQYF
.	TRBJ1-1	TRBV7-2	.	TGTGCCAGCAGCTTATGGGGTCCGGAGATGAACACTGAAGCTTTCTTT	CASSLWGPEMNTEAFF
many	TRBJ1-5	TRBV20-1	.	TGCAGTGCCGCACAGGGTTCGAGGCAGCCCCAGCATTTT	CSAAQGSRQPQHF
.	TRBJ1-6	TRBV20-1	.	TGCAGTGCTAGCCCAGGGGATAATTCACCCCTCCACTTT	CSASPGDNSPLHF
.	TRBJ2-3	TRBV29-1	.	TGCAGCGTTGAAGGGGCAGATACGCAGTATTTT	CSVEGADTQYF